The 8 T cell receptor beta chains reported below all come from one sample, sequenced in a study of human T cells and chemical hapten exposure. The time point is: pre-sensitization, week 0. Sample treatment: therapeutic diphenylcyclopropenone sensitization with weekly scalp DPC. Before extraction, the whole blood was not fractionated, and total RNA was taken from it. TCRdb processed the RACE reads anew with MiXCR; each CDR3 protein has one entry. The sample contains about 34,000 distinct CDR3 sequences, 10% of which appear only once. The starting material was whole blood, obtained in connection with sensitization to the hapten diphenylcyclopropenone (DPC). These receptors all come from a man between 50 and 59 years old with alopecia areata. Some clones in this sample may be carry-over from other donors' samples.

This clonotype was found many times. The genes are TRBV7-8 and TRBJ1-1; unclear D gene. Between the trimmed V and J ends, which lost 4 bases and 1 base, there was a span of 13 bases. Per germline, CDR1 SGHVS and CDR2 FQNEAQ. The CDR3 spans 15 residues. As DNA, the CDR3 is TGTGCCAGCAGCTCAGGACTCACCTCGAACACTGAAGCTTTCTTT. Its protein is CASSSGLTSNTEAFF.

The V gene is TRBV6-1, the J gene TRBJ2-1; 7 bases are shared with TRBD2. CDR3 length: 14 residues. J gave up 8 bases and V 3 bases, and 7 bases lay outside the gene matches. The germline gives CDR1 MNHNS, CDR2 SASEGT. The CDR3 protein is CASSDSAGADEQFF. The CDR3 coding sequence is TGTGCCAGCAGTGACTCGGCGGGAGCTGATGAGCAGTTCTTC.

The rearrangement links TRBV12-3 or TRBV12-4 to TRBJ2-3; D is ambiguous. The CDR3 runs 11 residues. With 6 bases removed from V and 3 bases from J, the gap between germline ends came to 4 bases. This CDR3 is CASRKTDTQYF. The CDR3 DNA is TGTGCCAGCAGAAAGACAGATACGCAGTATTTT.

The rearrangement joins TRBV28 to TRBJ2-7; 8 bases are shared with TRBD1. Per the germline V gene, CDR1 is MDHEN and CDR2 is SYDVKM. V was clipped by 6 bases and J by 6 bases; unmatched bases: 4. The length of the CDR3 is 12 residues. CDR3 amino acids: CASRVTGGEQYF. The CDR3 coding sequence is TGTGCCAGCAGAGTTACAGGGGGCGAGCAGTACTTC.

The chain is built from TRBV7-6 and TRBJ2-7, with a tentative D call TRBD1 (6 bases). The ends were cut back, 3 bases at V and 4 bases at J, with 10 bases in the middle. The germline V gene encodes CDR1 SGHVS and CDR2 FNYEAQ. CDR3 length equals 13 residues. The CDR3 sequence: CASSFGTQYEQYF. In DNA form, the CDR3 reads TGTGCCAGCAGCTTTGGGACACAGTACGAGCAGTACTTC.

At least ten counts were recorded for this clonotype. V is TRBV6-6 and J is TRBJ2-5; 9 bases map to TRBD1. The CDR3 runs 14 residues. Germline trimming cut 6 bases from V and 2 bases from J; bases unmatched to any gene: 4. Germline V gene sequence: CDR1 MNHNY, CDR2 SVGAGI (reference sequence). CDR3 coding DNA: TGTGCCAGCAGACCTGACAGGGGGCAAGAGACCCAGTACTTC. This codes for CASRPDRGQETQYF.

This clonotype was seen many times. V gene TRBV18 combines with J gene TRBJ1-5; 7 bases agree with TRBD1. Per the germline V gene, CDR1 is KGHSH and CDR2 is LQKENI. V trimming: 4 bases; J trimming: 2 bases; junction bases outside the gene matches: 2. The CDR3 has 14 residues. The CDR3 loop is CASSQGARNQPQHF. CDR3 DNA sequence: TGTGCCAGCTCACAGGGGGCGCGCAATCAGCCCCAGCATTTT. The complete variable domain, with remaining parts taken from reference TRBV18 and TRBJ1-5, reads NAGVMQNPRHLVRRRGQEARLRCSPMKGHSHVYWYRQLPEEGLKFMVYLQKENIIDESGMPKERFSAEFPKEGPSILRIQQVVRGDSAAYFCASSQGARNQPQHFGDGTRLSIL.

This clonotype was picked up many times. The V gene is TRBV30, the J gene TRBJ1-1; D unresolved. Trimming left V 0 bases short and J 5 bases short, with 7 bases between. CDR3 length: 12 amino acids. Germline CDR1 and CDR2: GTSNPN and SVGIG (reference sequence). The CDR3 loop reads CAWSVVGTEAFF. As DNA, the CDR3 is TGTGCCTGGAGTGTCGTAGGAACTGAAGCTTTCTTT.